This TCR beta chain originates from a study of cytomegalovirus exposure and HLA in healthy donors. Broader study findings: Three CMV-associated chains were confirmed in vitro to be specific for CMV antigens. The majority of TCR sequences were rare, yet some public TCRs appeared in many donors. Association of a missense DCLRE1C variant with TCR beta V- and J-gene trimming was reported in a later analysis. Judged likely to be a sequencing artifact was a cluster of highly shared sequence variants.

This clone was picked up a small number of times. Its antigen is undetermined. With V trimmed by 0 bases and J by 2 bases, 6 bases remained unmatched. CDR3 size: 16 residues. Germline V gene sequence: CDR1 MNHNS, CDR2 SASEGT. 60 Vbeta and 13 Jbeta primers were used in PCR. The table came from immunoSEQ multiplex PCR; TCRdb's copy has only in-frame clones and leaves some out. The sample holds around 130,000 clones, 60% to 85% seen once. This sequence was found in a woman under 30 in good health and CMV-seronegative. Specimen: PBMCs. J is TRBJ2-5 and V is TRBV6-1; 7 nucleotides align to TRBD2. CDR3 nucleotides: TGTGCCAGCAGTGAAGCGCTTGGGGGGGGGCAAGAGACCCAGTACTTC. It encodes CASSEALGGGQETQYF.